Included here is one TCR beta chain sequence, with context. Its specificity is not known. The CDR3 has 11 amino acids. V was cut by 6 bases and J by 5 bases, with 8 bases left in between. Germline CDR1 LGHDT, CDR2 YNNKEL (reference sequence). The record originates from a study of blood T cells in healthy people across ages. Regarding the study as a whole: Roughly linear declines in TCR beta diversity per million T cells occurred with age.

A J-beta primer mix and a sample-barcoded 5' primer were used in a second PCR of about 7 to 12 cycles. A single record per CDR3 protein comes from TCRdb applying MiXCR to the 5' RACE reads. Among roughly 1 million distinct CDR3 sequences listed, 20% to 25% were seen once. These data also formed part of another study, on T cells of mothers and their children.

The specimen sequenced was blood. This chain joins TRBV3-1 and TRBJ2-7, with D maybe TRBD2 (5 bases). This receptor was taken from a girl aged 2-10 years in good health. CDR3 nucleotide sequence: TGTGCCAGCAGATTGCGGGACGAGCAGTACTTC. It encodes CASRLRDEQYF.